This TCR beta chain emerged from a study of CD8 T cells in Susac syndrome. Deletions cut 5 bases from V and 0 bases from J, with 13 bases between. The length of the CDR3 is 15 residues. CDR1 and CDR2 from the germline V gene are SGHVT and SQSDAQ. Reverse transcription of about 0.45 to 1 ug RNA used random hexamers. Amplification of TCR beta CDR3 spanned 54 Vbeta and 13 Jbeta via immunoSEQ multiplex PCR. TCRdb itself ran the immunoSEQ multiplex PCR reads through MiXCR, one entry per CDR3 protein. The sample contains 250,000 to 300,000 distinct CDR3 sequences, about 88% of which appear only once. The patients serving as multiple sclerosis controls were treatment-naive. They had stable or active relapsing-remitting disease and fulfilled revised McDonald criteria. FACS was used to enrich TEMRA cells, whereas the CD8+ and CD4+ T cells were obtained by negative isolation. This clonotype was recorded once.

The source is a human donor with multiple sclerosis. The source material was CD8+ T cells from PBMCs. The chain uses TRBV7-4 and TRBJ1-1; D unclear. CDR3 coding DNA: TGTGCCAGCAGCCCAATAGGGTTTATGAACACTGAAGCTTTCTTT. As protein: CASSPIGFMNTEAFF. Based on the CDR3 plus reference TRBV7-4 and TRBJ1-1, the full variable domain is GAGVSQSPRYKVAKRGRDVALRCDSISGHVTLYWYRQTLGQGSEVLTYSQSDAQRDKSGRPSGRFSAERPERSVSTLKIQRTEQGDSAVYLCASSPIGFMNTEAFFGQGTRLTVV.